This T cell receptor (beta chain) was sequenced during a study of T cell responses to AZD1222 COVID-19 vaccine. Whole-study context: Combined were second doses at about 4 or about 12 weeks. General study points: Among spike-specific TCRs, nearly half reportedly target unmutated variant regions. Spike-wide coverage was observed for vaccine-associated CD4 TCRs, with dominant responses at 160-218 and 743-854.

This clone was counted a single time. Antigen: not known. The protocol was immunoSEQ multiplex PCR, while the TCRdb copy is restricted to in-frame clones and leaves out a portion. The sample shows under 300,000 clones, 93% of them seen only once. The receptor was derived from an adult in good health. This specimen consisted of peripheral blood, obtained on day 0 of AZD1222 vaccination.

The CDR3 nucleotides read TGCAGCGTCGGCGGGGCCTCCAAAAACATTCAGTACTTC. Amino acid sequence: CSVGGASKNIQYF. V and J are TRBV29-1 and TRBJ2-4; tentative D call: TRBD2 (6 bases). The germline V gene has CDR1 SQVTM and CDR2 ANQGSEA. The CDR3 has 13 amino acids. Trimming took 6 bases from V and 2 from J, leaving 11 bases between them. Drawing the rest from reference TRBV29-1 and TRBJ2-4, the complete variable domain is SAVISQKPSRDICQRGTSLTIQCQVDSQVTMMFWYRQQPGQSLTLIATANQGSEATYESGFVIDKFPISRPNLTFSTLTVSNMSPEDSSIYLCSVGGASKNIQYFGAGTRLSVL.